This T cell receptor beta chain appears in the sequencing data of a study of neurological immune-mediated disorders. Documented time point: longitudinal time-point 1 (baseline). This clonotype was seen more than once but under ten times. This sequence may be a read error, since a much larger clone differs from it by one base. Germline V lookup: CDR1 LGHNA, CDR2 YNFKEQ. The trim removed 4 bases at V and 9 bases at J, leaving 10 bases unmatched. The CDR3 contains 17 residues. TCRdb used MiXCR to reprocess the 5' RACE reads, holding one entry per CDR3 protein. Altogether 55,000 to 75,000 distinct CDR3 sequences are present, roughly 15% being singletons, with the ten largest covering approximately 4.6%.

This sequence was found in a female donor with HTLV-1-associated myelopathy (HAM/TSP). Sequencing was carried out using PBMCs. The chain carries TRBV4-2 and TRBJ2-1, with TRBD2 identical over 15 bases. The CDR3 here is CASSPWTSGGGISEQFF. CDR3 DNA: TGTGCCAGCAGCCCCTGGACTAGCGGGGGGGGGATTAGTGAGCAGTTCTTC.